This entry describes one TCR beta chain. Its antigen is currently unknown. Sequencing used immunoSEQ multiplex PCR; TCRdb keeps in-frame clones, though not all of them. Of some 86,000 clones listed, about 87% are singletons. This CDR3 is 16 amino acids long. The germline gives CDR1 SGHRS, CDR2 YFSETQ. V was pared by 4 bases and J by 7 bases, with 10 bases of the junction left unmatched. These data come from a study of graft-versus-host responses after intestinal transplantation. Overall study findings and caveats: Association was observed between peak circulating GvH clone levels and early post-transplant HvG declines. Detected in recipient marrow were GvH clones, some of which were first observed in ileum or blood.

The sequence was obtained from a human donor who was the organ donor for an intestinal transplant. The sample here was unstimulated CD4+ T cells sorted from spleen or lymph node cells, taken before transplant. V and J are TRBV5-1 and TRBJ2-1; 11 bases align to TRBD2. This CDR3 is CASSHGLAGAGNEQFF. The CDR3 nucleotides read TGCGCCAGCAGCCACGGACTAGCGGGTGCAGGGAATGAGCAGTTCTTC.